This entry lists 27 T cell receptor beta chains sequenced from one sample in a study of siplizumab effects on memory and regulatory T cells. The assay was immunoSEQ multiplex PCR, and TCRdb's table has in-frame clones only and misses some. The sample has around 100,000 clones; more than 85% are singletons. The sample comprised CD4+ T cells sorted from blood. These receptors were taken from a human donor in good health.

The chain couples TRBV6-4 to TRBJ2-6; D is perhaps TRBD2 (5 bases). Germline loops: CDR1 MRHNA, CDR2 SNTAGT. Between the trimmed V and J ends, which lost 2 bases and 2 bases, there was a span of 10 bases. CDR3 length: 16 amino acids. The CDR3 region has the DNA TGTGCCAGCAGTGACGGAGGTAGGGCTGGGGCCAACGTCCTGACTTTC. Translating gives CASSDGGRAGANVLTF.

The genes are TRBV6-5 and TRBJ1-6; no definite D call. The CDR3 is 12 residues long. V lost 4 bases to trimming and J lost 10 bases, with 8 bases between them. Germline V gene sequence: CDR1 MNHEY, CDR2 SVGAGI. The CDR3: CASSSFQSPLHF. The CDR3 nucleotides are TGTGCCAGCAGTTCTTTCCAGTCACCCCTCCACTTT.

The genes are TRBV7-8 and TRBJ1-5; D remains ambiguous. This CDR3 comprises 12 residues. Looked up from germline, CDR1 is SGHVS and CDR2 is FQNEAQ. V lost 4 bases, J lost 0 bases, and 1 base lay in between. CDR3 sequence reads: CASSYSNQPQHF. The CDR3 DNA sequence: TGTGCCAGCAGCTATAGCAATCAGCCCCAGCATTTT.

The genes are TRBV30 and TRBJ1-6; the match to TRBD1 covers 7 bases. The CDR3 loop spans 17 amino acids. The germline gives CDR1 GTSNPN, CDR2 SVGIG (reference sequence). Losses at the gene ends were 8 bases for V and 9 bases for J; bases not matched to a gene: 22. CDR3 sequence (DNA): TGTGCCGGTAACAGGGGAGGAGTGCCCGGTGCCCTTTCACCCCTCCACTTT. Translated, it gives CAGNRGGVPGALSPLHF.

V usage is TRBV6-5 and J usage is TRBJ1-1, with D possibly TRBD1 on 5 matching bases. Germline V gives CDR1 MNHEY, CDR2 SVGAGI. V was cut by 7 bases and J by 5 bases, with 17 bases left in between. The CDR3 is made up of 14 amino acids. The CDR3 DNA follows: TGTGCCAGCATCTCCACGGGGGGATCGACTGAAGCTTTCTTT. Amino acids: CASISTGGSTEAFF.

The chain combines TRBV5-1 with TRBJ2-3, with 7 bases aligning to TRBD1. Trimming removed 3 bases from V and 2 bases from J; junction bases left unmatched: 3. Germline-derived CDR1 and CDR2 are SGHRS and YFSETQ. This CDR3 comprises 14 residues. Here the CDR3 DNA reads TGCGCCAGCAGCTGGGACAGACTCACAGATACGCAGTATTTT. It yields the protein CASSWDRLTDTQYF. Filled out from reference TRBV5-1 and TRBJ2-3, the complete variable domain reads KAGVTQTPRYLIKTRGQQVTLSCSPISGHRSVSWYQQTPGQGLQFLFEYFSETQRNKGNFPGRFSGRQFSNSRSEMNVSTLELGDSALYLCASSWDRLTDTQYFGPGTRLTVL.

The chain joins TRBV9 to TRBJ1-2, with 9 bases that match TRBD1. This CDR3 has 15 residues. V gave up 3 bases and J gave up 2 bases; unmatched junction bases: 5. Germline CDR1 SGDLS, CDR2 YYNGEE. The CDR3 loop reads CASSARQGENYGYTF. In nucleotides, the CDR3 is TGTGCCAGCAGCGCCCGACAGGGGGAGAACTATGGCTACACCTTC.

V gene TRBV5-4 combines with J gene TRBJ2-4, with D possibly matching TRBD1 (6 bases). Germline lookup yields CDR1 SGHNT and CDR2 YYREEE (reference sequence). Trimming took 2 bases from V and 2 from J, leaving 8 bases between them. The CDR3 covers 14 residues. In DNA, the CDR3 is TGTGCCAGCAGCTTTGGGGGCACCAAAAACATTCAGTACTTC. This translates into CASSFGGTKNIQYF.

The rearrangement links TRBV13 to TRBJ2-5, with D possibly being TRBD2 (5 bases). V dropped 2 bases and J dropped 5 bases, with 15 bases sitting between them. The germline V gene has CDR1 PRHDT and CDR2 FYEKMQ (reference sequence). The CDR3 consists of 15 residues. The CDR3 DNA sequence: TGTGCCAGCAGCTTACGGCGGAAGCGGAGGGAGACCCAGTACTTC. It translates to CASSLRRKRRETQYF.

This clone was seen just once. V and J are TRBV2 and TRBJ2-3; perhaps TRBD1 as D (5 bases). CDR1 is SNHLY and CDR2 is FYNNEI in the germline V gene. Trimming removed 2 bases at V and 2 bases at J, with 17 bases between. The length of the CDR3 is 17 residues. The CDR3 region is CASSEMGPPPHTDTQYF. Here the CDR3 DNA reads TGTGCCAGCAGTGAAATGGGGCCCCCCCCTCACACAGATACGCAGTATTTT. The full variable domain, rest sourced from reference TRBV2 and TRBJ2-3, is EPEVTQTPSHQVTQMGQEVILRCVPISNHLYFYWYRQILGQKVEFLVSFYNNEISEKSEIFDDQFSVERPDGSNFTLKIRSTKLEDSAMYFCASSEMGPPPHTDTQYFGPGTRLTVL.

The CDR3: CASSLRADTQYF. The CDR3 DNA reads TGTGCCAGCAGCTTACGGGCAGATACGCAGTATTTT. The chain couples TRBV5-4 to TRBJ2-3; no definite D call. Trimming took off 2 bases at V and 4 bases at J, with 5 bases between the two ends. Germline CDR1 and CDR2: SGHNT and YYREEE (reference sequence). CDR3 length: 12 residues.

This clone has just one count. V usage is TRBV18 and J usage is TRBJ1-6; 8 nucleotides align to TRBD1. The germline V gene has CDR1 KGHSH and CDR2 LQKENI. The junction had 11 bases not matched to a gene; V was cut back by 6 bases and J by 10 bases. The CDR3 is 15 residues long. CDR3 sequence: CASSLTGQDYSPLHF. The DNA for the CDR3 is TGTGCCAGCTCCCTAACGGGACAGGATTACTCACCCCTCCACTTT.

This clone was counted between two and nine times. This chain uses TRBV10-1 with TRBJ2-7; D gene unclear. The CDR3 is 12 residues long. The germline V and J ends were trimmed by 4 bases and 6 bases, with 10 bases remaining between them. The germline CDR1 and CDR2 sequences are WNHNN and SYGVQD (reference sequence). CDR3 nucleotides: TGCGCCAGCAGTGGCATCAGCCGCGAGCAGTACTTC. It encodes CASSGISREQYF.

This clone was recorded a few times. DNA for the CDR3: TGTGCCAGTAGTATAAAGTGGGATGAAAAACTGTTTTTT. It specifies CASSIKWDEKLFF. The chain recombines TRBV19 with TRBJ1-4, with D unclear. The CDR3 extends over 13 amino acids. V was pared by 2 bases and J by 6 bases, with 7 bases between. Germline V gene lookup returns CDR1 LNHDA and CDR2 SQIVND (reference sequence).

The CDR3 loop is CASSEAWAATSGNTIYF. CDR3 sequence (DNA): TGTGCCAGCAGTGAAGCTTGGGCCGCCACCTCTGGAAACACCATATATTTT. This sequence joins TRBV2 and TRBJ1-3; D uncertain. Germline V lookup: CDR1 SNHLY, CDR2 FYNNEI. Trimming cost V 0 bases and J 0 bases, with 12 bases left between them. CDR3 length equals 17 residues.

The chain couples TRBV7-9 to TRBJ2-5; a possible D gene is TRBD2 (5 bases). The CDR3 length is 14 residues. Germline V CDR1 and CDR2: SEHNR, FQNEAQ (reference sequence). Trimming took off 1 base at V and 4 bases at J, with 10 bases between the two ends. CDR3 protein: CASSLERVGETQYF. The DNA of the CDR3 is TGTGCCAGCAGCTTAGAGAGGGTGGGAGAGACCCAGTACTTC. The entire variable domain, with the rest obtained from reference TRBV7-9 and TRBJ2-5, is as follows: DTGVSQNPRHKITKRGQNVTFRCDPISEHNRLYWYRQTLGQGPEFLTYFQNEAQLEKSRLLSDRFSAERPKGSFSTLEIQRTEQGDSAMYLCASSLERVGETQYFGPGTRLLVL.

The chain couples TRBV10-3 to TRBJ2-5; maybe TRBD1 (5 bases). Germline V CDR1 and CDR2: ENHRY, SYGVKD. Trimming removed 5 bases at V and 5 bases at J, with 15 bases between. The CDR3 extends over 14 amino acids. The CDR3 bases are TGTGCCATCAGTTTCTCAGGGATCGGGGAGACCCAGTACTTC. Residues: CAISFSGIGETQYF.

The CDR3 region has the DNA TGTGCCAGTAGTATGGTCCAACTCGAGACCCAGTACTTC. It yields the protein CASSMVQLETQYF. The V and J genes are TRBV19 and TRBJ2-5; D not certain. This CDR3 spans 13 amino acids. Germline values: CDR1 LNHDA, CDR2 SQIVND (reference sequence). Trimming cost V 3 bases and J 5 bases, with 10 bases left between them.

The V call is TRBV5-1, the J call TRBJ2-7; D is unresolved. Germline CDR1 and CDR2: SGHRS and YFSETQ. The ends were cut back, 2 bases at V and 2 bases at J, with 8 bases in the middle. CDR3 length: 13 residues. This CDR3 reads CASSFGGTYEQYF. The CDR3 nucleotides are TGCGCCAGCAGCTTTGGCGGTACCTACGAGCAGTACTTC. Full variable domain (missing parts from reference TRBV5-1 and TRBJ2-7): KAGVTQTPRYLIKTRGQQVTLSCSPISGHRSVSWYQQTPGQGLQFLFEYFSETQRNKGNFPGRFSGRQFSNSRSEMNVSTLELGDSALYLCASSFGGTYEQYFGPGTRLTVT.

This rearrangement joins TRBV30 to TRBJ2-1; 8 bases are shared with TRBD2. This CDR3 spans 15 amino acids. CDR1 and CDR2 from the germline V gene are GTSNPN and SVGIG (reference sequence). After removal of 1 base from V and 8 bases from J, the junction contained 10 bases not matched to a gene. In DNA, the CDR3 is TGTGCCTGGAGTGGGTCGGGACTAGTATTCGATGAGCAGTTCTTC. Translating it yields CAWSGSGLVFDEQFF.

This chain uses TRBV14 with TRBJ2-1; TRBD1 agrees at 7 bases. V lost 5 bases to trimming and J lost 3 bases; unmatched junction nucleotides: 10. Looked up from germline, CDR1 is SGHDN and CDR2 is FVKESK. This CDR3 region has 16 residues. CDR3 DNA sequence: TGTGCCAGCAGCGCTTTCCCCGGGACAGTCTACAATGAGCAGTTCTTC. Translated: CASSAFPGTVYNEQFF.

The chain joins TRBV11-2 to TRBJ1-1; weak D call: TRBD1 (5 bases). Between the trimmed V and J ends, which lost 5 bases and 2 bases, there was a span of 12 bases. The CDR3 runs to 14 residues. The germline V gene has CDR1 SGHAT and CDR2 FQNNGV. CDR3 sequence (DNA): TGTGCCAGCAGCCGACAGAGTTTAAACACTGAAGCTTTCTTT. Translated: CASSRQSLNTEAFF.

The chain combines TRBV5-1 with TRBJ1-3; D is perhaps TRBD1 (5 bases). Per germline, CDR1 SGHRS and CDR2 YFSETQ. The CDR3 runs to 15 residues. V lost 4 bases, J lost 3 bases, and 14 bases lay in between. The CDR3 DNA sequence: TGCGCCAGCAGCACCCAAGGGGATTATGGAAACACCATATATTTT. Translated, it gives CASSTQGDYGNTIYF.

This CDR3 is CASSQVGEETRRSTQYF. In DNA form, the CDR3 reads TGTGCCAGCAGCCAAGTAGGCGAAGAGACACGCCGTAGTACGCAGTATTTT. The chain is built from TRBV14 and TRBJ2-3; no clear D gene. Trimming pared 1 base from V and 8 bases from J, leaving 22 bases between. This CDR3 contains 17 residues. Germline lookup yields CDR1 SGHDN and CDR2 FVKESK.

The chain is built from TRBV19 and TRBJ1-2, with 9 bases identical to TRBD1. Trimming cost V 5 bases and J 3 bases; bases outside gene matches: 7. Germline V lookup: CDR1 LNHDA, CDR2 SQIVND (reference sequence). CDR3 size: 15 residues. The CDR3 protein is CASSEQQGADYGYTF. For the CDR3, the DNA is TGTGCCAGTAGTGAACAACAGGGGGCGGACTATGGCTACACCTTC. The whole variable domain, remainder taken from reference TRBV19 and TRBJ1-2, is DGGITQSPKYLFRKEGQNVTLSCEQNLNHDAMYWYRQDPGQGLRLIYYSQIVNDFQKGDIAEGYSVSREKKESFPLTVTSAQKNPTAFYLCASSEQQGADYGYTFGSGTRLTVV.

CDR3 sequence: CASSLRYSSYNEQFF. The CDR3 coding sequence is TGTGCCAGCAGCTTACGGTATAGCTCCTACAATGAGCAGTTCTTC. J is TRBJ2-1 and V is TRBV7-6; D uncertain. V was trimmed by 2 bases and J by 0 bases, leaving 8 bases between them. The CDR3 loop spans 15 amino acids. Germline CDR1 reads SGHVS; CDR2 reads FNYEAQ.

This chain's CDR3 is CASGLVGTDTQYF. The DNA of the CDR3 is TGTGCTAGTGGTTTGGTAGGCACAGATACGCAGTATTTT. The gene calls are TRBV12-5 and TRBJ2-3; D remains ambiguous. The CDR3 runs to 13 residues. V lost 0 bases to trimming and J lost 1 base, with 2 bases between them. The germline V gene encodes CDR1 LGHNT and CDR2 FRNRAP.